Listed here are 2 T cell receptor beta chains from one sample, sequenced in a study of neurological immune-mediated disorders. MiXCR, run by TCRdb on the 5' RACE reads, gives a single entry per CDR3 protein. The table records approximately 48,000 distinct CDR3 sequences, approximately 10% of them present only once. The sequencing input was PBMCs. These receptors were collected from a man between 65 and 85 years old with HTLV-1-associated myelopathy (HAM/TSP).

This clonotype was counted at least ten times. The chain is built from TRBV27 and TRBJ2-3, with 10 bases that match TRBD2. Germline V gene data show CDR1 as MNHEY and CDR2 as SMNVEV (reference sequence). CDR3 length: 17 residues. The ends lost 0 bases at V and 5 bases at J; junction bases unmatched: 8. CDR3: CASSLSPSGRRGDTQYF. The CDR3 nucleotides read TGTGCCAGCAGTTTATCTCCTAGCGGGAGACGGGGAGATACGCAGTATTTT.

This clonotype has a count of ten or more. The chain is built from TRBV7-9 and TRBJ2-3; maybe TRBD2 (5 bases). The CDR3 sequence is 16 residues long. Trimming stripped 5 bases from V and 4 bases from J, with 19 bases between. CDR1 and CDR2 (germline): SEHNR, FQNEAQ (reference sequence). The CDR3: CASSPETYPSPDTQYF. The CDR3, as DNA: TGTGCCAGCAGCCCAGAGACTTACCCTAGCCCAGATACGCAGTATTTT.